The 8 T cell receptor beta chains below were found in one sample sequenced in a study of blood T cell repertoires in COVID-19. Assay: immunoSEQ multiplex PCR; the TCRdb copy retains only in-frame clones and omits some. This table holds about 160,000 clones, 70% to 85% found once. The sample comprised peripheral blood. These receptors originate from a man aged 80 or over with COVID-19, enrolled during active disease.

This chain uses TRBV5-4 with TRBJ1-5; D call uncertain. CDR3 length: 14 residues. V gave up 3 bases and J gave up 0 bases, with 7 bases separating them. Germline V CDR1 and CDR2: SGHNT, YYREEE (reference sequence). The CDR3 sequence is CASSWQYSNQPQHF. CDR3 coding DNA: TGTGCCAGCAGCTGGCAATATAGCAATCAGCCCCAGCATTTT.

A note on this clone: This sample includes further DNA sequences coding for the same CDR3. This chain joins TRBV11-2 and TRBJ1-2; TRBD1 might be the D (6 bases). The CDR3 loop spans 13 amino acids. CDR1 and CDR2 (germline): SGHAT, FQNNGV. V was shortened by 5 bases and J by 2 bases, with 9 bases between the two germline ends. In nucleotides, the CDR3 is TGTGCCAGCAGCCAAGGACAGAACTATGGCTACACCTTC. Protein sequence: CASSQGQNYGYTF.

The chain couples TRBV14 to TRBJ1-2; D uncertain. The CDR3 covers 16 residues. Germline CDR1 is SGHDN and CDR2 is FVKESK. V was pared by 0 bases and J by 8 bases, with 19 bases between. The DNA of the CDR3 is TGTGCCAGCAGCCAAGATGGGCAACTTACTGCCTACGGCTACACCTTC. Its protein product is CASSQDGQLTAYGYTF.

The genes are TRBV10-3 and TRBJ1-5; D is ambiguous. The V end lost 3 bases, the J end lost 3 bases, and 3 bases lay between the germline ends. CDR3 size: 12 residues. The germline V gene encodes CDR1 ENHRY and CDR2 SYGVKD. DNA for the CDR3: TGTGCCATCAGTGACTCCAATCAGCCCCAGCATTTT. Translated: CAISDSNQPQHF.

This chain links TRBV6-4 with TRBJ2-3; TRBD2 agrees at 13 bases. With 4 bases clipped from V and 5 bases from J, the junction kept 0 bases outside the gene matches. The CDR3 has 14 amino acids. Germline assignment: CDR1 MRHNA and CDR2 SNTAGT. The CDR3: CASSGTSGGDTQYF. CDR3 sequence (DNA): TGTGCCAGCAGTGGGACTAGCGGGGGAGATACGCAGTATTTT.

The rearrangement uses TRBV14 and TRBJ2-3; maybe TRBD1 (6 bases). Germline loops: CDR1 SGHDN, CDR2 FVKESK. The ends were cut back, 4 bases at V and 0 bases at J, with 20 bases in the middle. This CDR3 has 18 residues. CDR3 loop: CASSPVGTTRTSTDTQYF. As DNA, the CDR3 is TGTGCCAGCAGCCCAGTCGGGACAACACGGACTAGCACAGATACGCAGTATTTT.

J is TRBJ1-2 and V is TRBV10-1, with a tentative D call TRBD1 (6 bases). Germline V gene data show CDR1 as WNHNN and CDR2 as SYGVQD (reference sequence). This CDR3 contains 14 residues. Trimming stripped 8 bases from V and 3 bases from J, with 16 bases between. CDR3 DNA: TGCGCCAGCCTGCGGGGGCGTTTGGACTATGGCTACACCTTC. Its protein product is CASLRGRLDYGYTF.

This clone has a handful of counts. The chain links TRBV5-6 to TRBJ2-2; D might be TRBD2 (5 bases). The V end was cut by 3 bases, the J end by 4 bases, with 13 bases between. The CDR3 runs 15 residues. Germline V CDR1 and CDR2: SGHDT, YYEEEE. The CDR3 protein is CASSSVDSPTGELFF. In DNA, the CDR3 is TGTGCCAGCAGCTCCGTGGACTCACCCACCGGGGAGCTGTTTTTT.